A selection of T cell receptor beta chains follows, all from one sample in a study of blood T cell repertoires in COVID-19. Profiled with immunoSEQ multiplex PCR; TCRdb holds only in-frame clones, not every one. The sample lists nearly 70,000 clones; roughly 85% were seen once. The specimen sequenced was peripheral blood. The receptors were sampled from a woman of 80 years or more with acute or convalescent COVID-19. Both conserved end residues are part of each CDR3. Fields, in order: clone size, V gene, J gene, CDR3 protein. A row's size may be missing; if present it is once, few, many or a size class.

.	TRBV4-1	TRBJ2-3	CASSQEGRGLPTDTQYF
.	TRBV4-1	TRBJ2-2	CASSQGSSGGAGGELFF
.	TRBV7-9	TRBJ2-3	CASSPNSGGAGTDTQYF
.	TRBV5-1	TRBJ1-2	CASSTVDRDGGYTF
.	TRBV11-3	TRBJ2-5	CASSKGGETQETQYF
.	TRBV6-5	TRBJ1-2	CASSYESGRRGGYTF
.	TRBV7-9	TRBJ1-1	CASSLKGEGEAFF
.	TRBV6-6	TRBJ1-6	CASSYSGVWALHF
.	TRBV5-1	TRBJ1-1	CASSLVREGENTEAFF
.	TRBV29-1	TRBJ2-1	CSAGQGGEQFF
.	TRBV14	TRBJ2-7	CASSGTGGSYEQYF
.	TRBV7-9	TRBJ1-5	CASSYNRGPQPQHF
.	TRBV5-1	TRBJ2-1	CASSYPLTGVGNEQFF
.	TRBV3-1/TRBV3-2	TRBJ2-3	CASSQDLLAGSTDTQYF
.	TRBV18	TRBJ2-4	CASSPRVSKNIQYF
.	TRBV5-4	TRBJ2-1	CASSLSSFGGWVNEQFF
.	TRBV6-5	TRBJ1-1	CASSNRFDTEAFF
.	TRBV6-6	TRBJ1-1	CASRSTGEWTEAFF
once	TRBV9	TRBJ1-2	CASSFTTGLLNGYTF
once	TRBV30	TRBJ1-1	CAWRQGWAEAFF
.	TRBV10-1	TRBJ1-1	CASSETGTGNTEAFF
.	TRBV5-4	TRBJ2-3	CASSLLTDTQYF